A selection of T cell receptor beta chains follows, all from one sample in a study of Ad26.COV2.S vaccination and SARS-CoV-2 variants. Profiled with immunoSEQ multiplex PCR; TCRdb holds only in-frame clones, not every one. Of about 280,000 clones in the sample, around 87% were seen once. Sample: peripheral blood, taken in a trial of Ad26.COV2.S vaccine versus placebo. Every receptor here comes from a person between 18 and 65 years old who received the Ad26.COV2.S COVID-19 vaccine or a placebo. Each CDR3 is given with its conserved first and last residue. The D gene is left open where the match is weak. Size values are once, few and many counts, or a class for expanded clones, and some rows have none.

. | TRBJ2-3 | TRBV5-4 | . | CASSAGQYPATDTQYF | TGTGCCAGCAGCGCGGGACAGTACCCCGCCACAGATACGCAGTATTTT
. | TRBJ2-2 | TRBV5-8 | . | CASSLGRTSNTGELFF | TGTGCCAGCAGCTTGGGCCGGACATCGAACACCGGGGAGCTGTTTTTT
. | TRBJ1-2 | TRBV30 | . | CAWRRDQGGGYTF | TGTGCCTGGAGGAGAGACCAGGGAGGCGGCTACACCTTC
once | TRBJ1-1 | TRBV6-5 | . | CASSYAPPSTEAFF | TGTGCCAGCAGTTACGCGCCCCCTTCTACTGAAGCTTTCTTT
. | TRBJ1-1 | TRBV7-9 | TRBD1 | CASRLGGDRSIEAFF | TGTGCCAGCCGGTTAGGCGGGGACAGGAGCATTGAAGCTTTCTTT
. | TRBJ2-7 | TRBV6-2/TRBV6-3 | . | CASSPGLRLTYEQYF | TGTGCCAGCAGTCCAGGACTGAGATTAACCTACGAGCAGTACTTC
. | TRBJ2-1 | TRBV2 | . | CASSSTGRSEQFF | TGTGCCAGCAGTTCGACCGGTAGGAGTGAGCAGTTCTTC
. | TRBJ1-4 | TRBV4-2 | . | CASSPLGRWDEKLFF | TGTGCCAGCAGCCCTCTTGGCCGGTGGGATGAAAAACTGTTTTTT
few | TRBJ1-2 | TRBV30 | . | CAWSVTSNYGYTF | TGTGCCTGGAGTGTAACATCTAACTATGGCTACACCTTC
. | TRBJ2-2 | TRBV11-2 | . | CASSTKQWAGELFF | TGTGCCAGCAGCACGAAACAGTGGGCCGGGGAGCTGTTTTTT
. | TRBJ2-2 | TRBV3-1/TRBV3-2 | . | CASSQGRWGDTGELFF | TGTGCCAGCAGCCAAGGAAGGTGGGGGGACACCGGGGAGCTGTTTTTT
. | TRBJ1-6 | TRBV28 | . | CASSFGMGINNSPLHF | TGTGCCAGCAGTTTCGGAATGGGCATAAATAATTCACCCCTCCACTTT
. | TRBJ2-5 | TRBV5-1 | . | CASSGGTVQETQYF | TGCGCCAGCAGCGGCGGGACAGTCCAAGAGACCCAGTACTTC
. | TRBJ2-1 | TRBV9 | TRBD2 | CASSVSAGGYNEQFF | TGTGCCAGCAGCGTATCGGCGGGGGGGTACAATGAGCAGTTCTTC
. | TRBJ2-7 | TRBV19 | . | CASSRRGYYEQYF | TGTGCCAGTAGTAGACGGGGGTACTACGAGCAGTACTTC
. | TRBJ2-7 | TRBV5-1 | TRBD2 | CASGRTSATYEQYF | TGCGCCAGCGGAAGGACTAGCGCGACCTACGAGCAGTACTTC
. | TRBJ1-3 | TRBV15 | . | CATSRDGDSTGNTIYF | TGTGCCACCAGCAGAGATGGGGACTCTACTGGAAACACCATATATTTT
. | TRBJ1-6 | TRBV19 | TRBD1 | CASKRDRDKVRSPLHF | TGTGCCTCCAAGAGGGACAGGGATAAGGTGAGGTCACCCCTCCACTTT